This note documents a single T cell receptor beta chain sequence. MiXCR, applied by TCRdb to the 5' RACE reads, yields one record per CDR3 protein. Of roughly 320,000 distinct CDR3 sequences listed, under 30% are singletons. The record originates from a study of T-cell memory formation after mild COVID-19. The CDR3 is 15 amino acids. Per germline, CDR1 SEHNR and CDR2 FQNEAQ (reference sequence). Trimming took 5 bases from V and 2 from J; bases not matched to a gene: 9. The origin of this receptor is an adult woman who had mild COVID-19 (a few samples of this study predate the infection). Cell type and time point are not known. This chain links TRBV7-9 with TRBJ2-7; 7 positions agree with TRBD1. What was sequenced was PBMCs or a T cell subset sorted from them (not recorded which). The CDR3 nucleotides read TGTGCCAGCAGCGGTACAGGGGAGATTCCCTACGAGCAGTACTTC. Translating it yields CASSGTGEIPYEQYF.